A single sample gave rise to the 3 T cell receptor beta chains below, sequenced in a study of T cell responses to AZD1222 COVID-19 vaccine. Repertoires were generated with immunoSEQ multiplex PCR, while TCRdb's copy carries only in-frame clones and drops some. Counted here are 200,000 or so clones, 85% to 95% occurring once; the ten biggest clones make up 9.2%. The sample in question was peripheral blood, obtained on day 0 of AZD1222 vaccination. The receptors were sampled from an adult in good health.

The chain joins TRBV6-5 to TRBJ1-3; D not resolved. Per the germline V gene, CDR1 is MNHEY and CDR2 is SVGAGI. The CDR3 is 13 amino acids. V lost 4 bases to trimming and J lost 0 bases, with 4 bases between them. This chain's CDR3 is CASSSSSGNTIYF. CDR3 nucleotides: TGTGCCAGCAGTTCGAGCTCTGGAAACACCATATATTTT.

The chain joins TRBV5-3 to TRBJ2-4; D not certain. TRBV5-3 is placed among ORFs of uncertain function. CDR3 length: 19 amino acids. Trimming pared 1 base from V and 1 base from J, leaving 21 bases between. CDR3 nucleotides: TGTGCCAGAAGCTTGAAAGTATGGCGTGGCCGGGCGGCCAAAAACATTCAGTACTTC. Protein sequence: CARSLKVWRGRAAKNIQYF.

In DNA form, the CDR3 reads TGTGCCAGCAGTGTACAGGGGGAGTCTGGAAACACCATATATTTT. Its protein is CASSVQGESGNTIYF. The chain combines TRBV27 with TRBJ1-3, with 8 bases lining up with TRBD1. CDR3 length equals 15 residues. The J segment lost 1 base and the V segment lost 5 bases, leaving 4 bases of the junction unmatched. The germline gives CDR1 MNHEY, CDR2 SMNVEV (reference sequence).